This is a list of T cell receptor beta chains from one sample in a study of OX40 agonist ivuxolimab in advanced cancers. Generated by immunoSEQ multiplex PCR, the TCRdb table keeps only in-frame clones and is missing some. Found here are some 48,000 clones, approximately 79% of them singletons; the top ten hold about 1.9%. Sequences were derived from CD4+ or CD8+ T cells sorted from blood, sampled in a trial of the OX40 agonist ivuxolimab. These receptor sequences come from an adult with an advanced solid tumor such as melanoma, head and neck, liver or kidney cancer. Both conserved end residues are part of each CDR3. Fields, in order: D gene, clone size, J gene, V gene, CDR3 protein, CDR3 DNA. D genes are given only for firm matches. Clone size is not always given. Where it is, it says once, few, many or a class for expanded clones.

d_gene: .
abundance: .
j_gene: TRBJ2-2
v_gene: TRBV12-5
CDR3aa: CASGLDPTNTGELFF
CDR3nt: TGTGCTAGTGGTTTGGACCCGACGAACACCGGGGAGCTGTTTTTT

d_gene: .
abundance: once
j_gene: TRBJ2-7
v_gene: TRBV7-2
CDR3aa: CASSLGASTYEQYF
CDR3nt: TGTGCCAGCAGCTTAGGGGCCTCAACCTACGAGCAGTACTTC

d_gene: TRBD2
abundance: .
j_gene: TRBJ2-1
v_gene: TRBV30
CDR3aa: CAWNRGLANNEQFF
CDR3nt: TGTGCCTGGAATCGGGGACTAGCTAACAATGAGCAGTTCTTC

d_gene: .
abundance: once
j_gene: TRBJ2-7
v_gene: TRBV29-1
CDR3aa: CSVSLGTAYEQYF
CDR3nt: TGCAGCGTTTCCCTTGGGACCGCCTACGAGCAGTACTTC

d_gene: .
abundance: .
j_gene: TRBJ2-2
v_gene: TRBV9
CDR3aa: CASSVGGDSSTGELFF
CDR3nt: TGTGCCAGCAGCGTAGGGGGGGACAGCTCCACCGGGGAGCTGTTTTTT

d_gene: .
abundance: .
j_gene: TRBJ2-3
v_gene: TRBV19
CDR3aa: CASSRDRADTQYF
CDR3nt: TGTGCCAGTAGTAGGGACCGAGCAGATACGCAGTATTTT

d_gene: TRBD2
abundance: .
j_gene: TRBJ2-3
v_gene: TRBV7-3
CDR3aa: CASSLSGLAGEDTQYF
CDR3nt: TGTGCCAGCAGCTTATCGGGACTAGCGGGGGAAGATACGCAGTATTTT

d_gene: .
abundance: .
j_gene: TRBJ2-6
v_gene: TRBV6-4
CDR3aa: CASSEFSGANVLTF
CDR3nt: TGTGCCAGCAGTGAGTTCTCTGGGGCCAACGTCCTGACTTTC

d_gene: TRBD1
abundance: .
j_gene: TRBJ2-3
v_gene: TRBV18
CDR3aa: CASSPGTGLLDTQYF
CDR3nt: TGTGCCAGCTCACCCGGGACAGGGCTATTAGATACGCAGTATTTT

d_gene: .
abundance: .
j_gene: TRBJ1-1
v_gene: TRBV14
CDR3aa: CASSQVGRSDRNTEAFF
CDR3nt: TGTGCCAGCAGCCAAGTGGGGAGGTCAGACAGGAACACTGAAGCTTTCTTT

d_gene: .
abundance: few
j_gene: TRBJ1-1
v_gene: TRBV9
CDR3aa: CASSVVDRRNTEAFF
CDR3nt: TGTGCCAGCAGCGTAGTAGACAGGAGGAACACTGAAGCTTTCTTT

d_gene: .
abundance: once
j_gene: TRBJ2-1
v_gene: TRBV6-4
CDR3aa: CASSDNGLNSQFF
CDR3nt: TGTGCCAGCAGTGACAATGGATTGAACTCGCAGTTCTTC

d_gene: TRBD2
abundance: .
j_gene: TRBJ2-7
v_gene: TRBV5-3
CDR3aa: CARSSVAGGPSYEQYF
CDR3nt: TGTGCCAGAAGTTCTGTAGCGGGGGGCCCGTCCTACGAGCAGTACTTC

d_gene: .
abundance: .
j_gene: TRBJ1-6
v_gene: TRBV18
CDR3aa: CASSPESQANSPLHF
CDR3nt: TGTGCCAGCTCACCCGAATCTCAGGCTAATTCACCCCTCCACTTT

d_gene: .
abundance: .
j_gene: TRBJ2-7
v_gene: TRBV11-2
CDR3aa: CASSLDPAFTYEQYF
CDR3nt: TGTGCCAGCAGCTTAGACCCTGCCTTCACCTACGAGCAGTACTTC